These 14 T cell receptor beta chains share one sample of origin, sequenced in a study of cytomegalovirus exposure and HLA in healthy donors. The PCR ran on 60 Vbeta and 13 Jbeta primers. Method: immunoSEQ multiplex PCR; TCRdb's copy keeps in-frame clones and lacks some. The sample has 150,000 to 200,000 clones; around 80% are singletons. The sample taken for sequencing was PBMCs. These TCRs come from a woman aged 45-65 years in good health and CMV-seronegative.

This clone was seen only a few times. The V call is TRBV7-2, the J call TRBJ2-3; 9 positions match TRBD2. The CDR3 length is 15 residues. The germline CDR1 and CDR2 sequences are SGHTA and FQGNSA. The ends lost 3 bases at V and 5 bases at J; junction bases unmatched: 6. CDR3 in amino acids: CASSFGRGGQDTQYF. CDR3 in DNA: TGTGCCAGCAGCTTCGGGCGGGGGGGCCAAGATACGCAGTATTTT.

This clone is a singleton in its sample. The V and J genes are TRBV7-2 and TRBJ1-1, with D uncertain. The CDR3 extends over 15 amino acids. The germline gives CDR1 SGHTA, CDR2 FQGNSA. Trimming removed 4 bases at V and 2 bases at J, with 14 bases between. The CDR3 sequence is CASSSRLGPNTEAFF. The CDR3 nucleotides read TGTGCCAGCAGCTCCCGGTTGGGCCCCAACACTGAAGCTTTCTTT. The variable domain in full, completed from reference TRBV7-2 and TRBJ1-1, reads GAGVSQSPSNKVTEKGKDVELRCDPISGHTALYWYRQSLGQGLEFLIYFQGNSAPDKSGLPSDRFSAERTGGSVSTLTIQRTQQEDSAVYLCASSSRLGPNTEAFFGQGTRLTVV.

This chain uses TRBV21-1 with TRBJ1-6; TRBD1, the D gene given by the table, was not confirmed from the DNA. TRBV21-1 is a pseudogene. The CDR3 contains 16 residues. CDR3 protein: CASSKESETGVSPLHF. The CDR3 DNA reads TGTGCCAGCAGCAAAGAAAGTGAGACAGGGGTTTCACCCCTCCACTTT.

The V gene is TRBV7-9, the J gene TRBJ2-7, with 8 positions matching TRBD2. V was pared by 7 bases and J by 0 bases, with 14 bases of the junction left unmatched. Germline-derived CDR1 and CDR2 are SEHNR and FQNEAQ (reference sequence). This CDR3 has 17 residues. The CDR3 protein is CASTPGGEGQISYEQYF. The CDR3 DNA reads as TGTGCCAGCACCCCGGGGGGGGAGGGGCAGATCTCCTACGAGCAGTACTTC.

The V gene is TRBV2, the J gene TRBJ2-5; possible D gene TRBD2, 5 bases. CDR1 is SNHLY, CDR2 FYNNEI, per germline. This CDR3 has 11 amino acids. The V gene lost 10 bases and the J gene lost 7 bases, with 13 bases spanning the gap. Written as DNA, the CDR3 is TGTGCCACCCATGCCCGGGGGACCCAGTACTTC. Translated: CATHARGTQYF.

The V call is TRBV15, the J call TRBJ1-1, with 7 positions matching TRBD1. There are 17 residues in the CDR3. CDR1 and CDR2 (germline): LNHNV, YYDKDF (reference sequence). V shed 1 base, J shed 6 bases, and the junction held 14 bases outside the gene matches. The CDR3 sequence is CATSRVSMGRGRPEAFF. In DNA form, the CDR3 reads TGTGCCACCAGCAGAGTATCAATGGGTAGGGGGCGGCCTGAAGCTTTCTTT.

V is TRBV4-2 and J is TRBJ2-2; D is unresolved. V lost 7 bases and J 1 base, leaving 10 bases between the germline ends. Germline-derived CDR1 and CDR2 are LGHNA and YNFKEQ. The CDR3 has 14 residues. The CDR3 reads CASTQTLNTGELFF. CDR3 DNA: TGTGCCAGCACCCAGACTCTGAACACCGGGGAGCTGTTTTTT.

The CDR3 DNA follows: TGCAGCGTGGGGCTTGAGAGGGGGTGGAACACCGGGGAGCTGTTTTTT. Residues: CSVGLERGWNTGELFF. The chain employs TRBV29-1 and TRBJ2-2; D perhaps matches TRBD1 (6 bases). The germline gives CDR1 SQVTM, CDR2 ANQGSEA. V lost 6 bases to trimming and J lost 1 base, with 18 bases between them. The CDR3 is 16 amino acids.

The chain recombines TRBV27 with TRBJ2-7; 7 bases are a match to TRBD1. V trimming: 3 bases; J trimming: 3 bases; junction bases outside the gene matches: 11. The germline CDR1 and CDR2 sequences are MNHEY and SMNVEV (reference sequence). This CDR3 has 16 residues. The CDR3 sequence: CASSFTGEISYYEQYF. For the CDR3, the DNA is TGTGCCAGCAGTTTCACAGGGGAAATCTCCTACTACGAGCAGTACTTC.

V and J are TRBV9 and TRBJ1-4; D is unclear. Between the trimmed V and J ends, which lost 4 bases and 0 bases, there was a span of 10 bases. The CDR3 sequence is 15 residues long. The germline V gene has CDR1 SGDLS and CDR2 YYNGEE. CDR3 coding DNA: TGTGCCAGCAGCTCTACGGTGGCAACTAATGAAAAACTGTTTTTT. Encoded protein: CASSSTVATNEKLFF.

V and J are TRBV19 and TRBJ2-5; D might be TRBD2 (5 bases). The length of the CDR3 is 15 residues. Germline V gene lookup returns CDR1 LNHDA and CDR2 SQIVND (reference sequence). Trimming took 3 bases from V and 2 from J, leaving 13 bases between them. The CDR3 sequence: CASSITDLAQETQYF. The CDR3, as DNA: TGTGCCAGTAGTATTACGGACCTAGCACAAGAGACCCAGTACTTC.

This clone occurred a few times. This chain connects TRBV5-1 to TRBJ1-1; D uncertain. Germline CDR1 SGHRS, CDR2 YFSETQ. The CDR3 is 15 residues long. V dropped 4 bases and J dropped 6 bases, with 19 bases sitting between them. This CDR3 reads CASSTQTPRGAEAFF. The CDR3 DNA reads as TGCGCCAGCAGCACACAGACACCTCGCGGGGCTGAAGCTTTCTTT. Full variable domain (outside the CDR3, taken from reference TRBV5-1 and TRBJ1-1): KAGVTQTPRYLIKTRGQQVTLSCSPISGHRSVSWYQQTPGQGLQFLFEYFSETQRNKGNFPGRFSGRQFSNSRSEMNVSTLELGDSALYLCASSTQTPRGAEAFFGQGTRLTVV.

The chain recombines TRBV6-6 with TRBJ2-5, with TRBD2 matching 12 bases. The germline gives CDR1 MNHNY, CDR2 SVGAGI (reference sequence). The V segment lost 6 bases and the J segment 5 bases; nucleotides outside the gene matches: 10. CDR3 length: 16 residues. As DNA, the CDR3 is TGTGCCAGCAGCCTACTAGCGGGGGGCATACCGGAGACCCAGTACTTC. As protein: CASSLLAGGIPETQYF.

The chain links TRBV5-6 to TRBJ2-3; 8 positions agree with TRBD2. J gave up 2 bases and V 2 bases, and 4 bases lay outside the gene matches. The CDR3 extends over 15 amino acids. Germline CDR1 SGHDT, CDR2 YYEEEE. DNA of the CDR3: TGTGCCAGCAGCTTCCTACTAGCGGCCACAGATACGCAGTATTTT. Its translation is CASSFLLAATDTQYF.